The clone carrying this T cell receptor (beta chain) was detected many times. This specimen belongs to a study of T-cell reconstitution after alpha-beta-depleted transplantation in children. Unique molecular identifiers were incorporated when the TCRbeta library was constructed. Each CDR3 protein gets one entry after TCRdb re-called the PCR reads with MiXCR. The sample has hundreds of thousands of distinct CDR3 sequences; around 13% are singletons. The germline V gene has CDR1 DFQATT and CDR2 SNEGSKA (reference sequence). V dropped 8 bases and J dropped 8 bases, with 16 bases sitting between them. This CDR3 is built from 12 residues.

This sequence joins TRBV20-1 and TRBJ2-1; tentative D call: TRBD1 (5 bases). The clonotype was recovered from a girl aged 2-10 years with congenital amegakaryocytic thrombocytopenia, due to receive a stem cell transplant. Here the sequenced sample was PBMCs, taken before TCRalphabeta/CD19-depleted stem cell transplant. CDR3 loop: CSQAQGRYEQFF. As DNA, the CDR3 is TGCAGTCAAGCCCAGGGAAGGTATGAGCAGTTCTTC.